This entry describes one TCR beta chain. Its antigen remains unknown. The data stem from a study of T cell responses to AZD1222 COVID-19 vaccine. Study-wide points: Clonal diversity may have been underestimated, and the donors were mostly white British, with more females than males. The repertoires were collected only after the peak T cell response.

Produced via immunoSEQ multiplex PCR; TCRdb's table is partial and in-frame only. The table lists about 170,000 clones, around 90% of them singletons. Germline lookup yields CDR1 SGHNT and CDR2 YYREEE (reference sequence). V lost 4 bases, J lost 2 bases, and 8 bases stayed unmatched. The CDR3 is 16 amino acids. Sequenced here: peripheral blood, sampled on day 0 of AZD1222 vaccination. The TCR was taken from an adult in good health. This chain uses TRBV5-4 with TRBJ2-3, with TRBD2 identical over 9 bases. The CDR3 sequence: CASSPGASGTTDTQYF. CDR3 in DNA: TGTGCCAGCAGCCCCGGGGCTAGCGGGACCACAGATACGCAGTATTTT.